This T cell receptor beta chain was profiled in a study of blood T cell repertoires in COVID-19. Across the study: The analysed material was cDNA or gDNA that came from T cells, B-cell-depleted T cells, or PBMCs.

CDR3 size: 15 residues. Germline V gene lookup returns CDR1 SGHRS and CDR2 YFSETQ. Trimming took 0 bases from V and 8 from J, leaving 17 bases between them. Profiling relied on immunoSEQ multiplex PCR, and the TCRdb table lists in-frame clones only, not all of them. Among around 370,000 clones listed, almost 90% were seen once. The receptor was isolated from a man younger than 30 with active or convalescent COVID-19. The V call is TRBV5-1, the J call TRBJ2-5, with D perhaps matching TRBD2 (5 bases). Sequenced: peripheral blood. CDR3: CASSLDSTGLGTQYF. The CDR3 nucleotides are TGCGCCAGCAGCTTGGATTCGACGGGATTGGGAACCCAGTACTTC.